Following are 20 T cell receptor beta chains from one sample sequenced in a study of shared clonotypes between healthy human individuals. The method was immunoSEQ multiplex PCR; TCRdb's version includes in-frame clones alone and lacks a portion of them. The table includes under 2,500,000 clones, 90% to 97% detected once. Input material: naive CD4+ T cells sorted from blood. Documented subset: CD45RA+ positively selected. These receptors were obtained from a man younger than 35 in good health.

This clone showed up just once. The rearrangement joins TRBV19 to TRBJ2-7; the match to TRBD1 covers 12 bases. Germline CDR1 reads LNHDA; CDR2 reads SQIVND (reference sequence). The junction had 10 bases not matched to a gene; V was cut back by 7 bases and J by 6 bases. The CDR3 is 15 amino acids. In nucleotides, the CDR3 is TGTGCCAGTACCCCGGGACAGGGGGCGGTGGGCGAGCAGTACTTC. Protein sequence: CASTPGQGAVGEQYF.

The chain carries TRBV6-5 and TRBJ2-6; D not resolved. This CDR3 region has 14 residues. Per germline, CDR1 MNHEY and CDR2 SVGAGI. Trimming stripped 8 bases from V and 4 bases from J, with 12 bases between. The CDR3 loop is CASGKASGANVLTF. The CDR3 coding sequence is TGTGCCAGCGGGAAGGCAAGCGGGGCCAACGTCCTGACTTTC.

The sample holds a few counts of this clone. The chain uses TRBV5-1 and TRBJ2-2; D might be TRBD2 (5 bases). Looked up from germline, CDR1 is SGHRS and CDR2 is YFSETQ. This CDR3 is built from 16 residues. Trimming pared 2 bases from V and 1 base from J, leaving 12 bases between. The CDR3 nucleotides are TGCGCCAGCAGCTTCGGGGAAAGCGGGAACACCGGGGAGCTGTTTTTT. Its translation: CASSFGESGNTGELFF.

The rearrangement links TRBV5-1 to TRBJ2-1; 9 bases map to TRBD2. The CDR3 sequence is 14 residues long. Trimming took 4 bases from V and 8 from J; bases not matched to a gene: 7. Germline loops: CDR1 SGHRS, CDR2 YFSETQ. The CDR3: CASSRLAGWYEQFF. The CDR3 coding sequence is TGCGCCAGCAGCCGTCTAGCGGGATGGTATGAGCAGTTCTTC. The full variable domain, rest sourced from reference TRBV5-1 and TRBJ2-1, is KAGVTQTPRYLIKTRGQQVTLSCSPISGHRSVSWYQQTPGQGLQFLFEYFSETQRNKGNFPGRFSGRQFSNSRSEMNVSTLELGDSALYLCASSRLAGWYEQFFGPGTRLTVL.

This sequence joins TRBV18 and TRBJ2-3; D ambiguous. V lost 3 bases, J lost 1 base, and 8 bases lay in between. The CDR3 covers 14 residues. Germline lookup yields CDR1 KGHSH and CDR2 LQKENI. The CDR3 region has the DNA TGTGCCAGCTCACCTTACGAAGGCACAGATACGCAGTATTTT. Residues: CASSPYEGTDTQYF. The complete variable domain, with remaining parts taken from reference TRBV18 and TRBJ2-3, reads NAGVMQNPRHLVRRRGQEARLRCSPMKGHSHVYWYRQLPEEGLKFMVYLQKENIIDESGMPKERFSAEFPKEGPSILRIQQVVRGDSAAYFCASSPYEGTDTQYFGPGTRLTVL.

This clone was counted a single time. The rearrangement joins TRBV20-1 to TRBJ1-4; D call uncertain. Trimming removed 4 bases from V and 4 bases from J, with 4 bases in between. The CDR3 totals 11 residues. The V gene's germline CDR1 is DFQATT and CDR2 SNEGSKA (reference sequence). Written as DNA, the CDR3 is TGCAGTGCTACCATTAATGAAAAACTGTTTTTT. This gives the protein CSATINEKLFF.

The chain's CDR3 is CASSVTGDQPQHF. CDR3 DNA sequence: TGTGCCAGCAGCGTCACAGGGGATCAGCCCCAGCATTTT. This chain uses TRBV7-2 with TRBJ1-5; 7 positions agree with TRBD1. Germline trimming cut 5 bases from V and 5 bases from J; bases unmatched to any gene: 3. This CDR3 has 13 residues. Germline CDR1 reads SGHTA; CDR2 reads FQGNSA. The complete variable domain, with remaining parts taken from reference TRBV7-2 and TRBJ1-5, reads GAGVSQSPSNKVTEKGKDVELRCDPISGHTALYWYRQSLGQGLEFLIYFQGNSAPDKSGLPSDRFSAERTGGSVSTLTIQRTQQEDSAVYLCASSVTGDQPQHFGDGTRLSIL.

The chain links TRBV19 to TRBJ2-2; a weak D match, TRBD1 (6 bases). This CDR3 is built from 14 residues. Germline loops: CDR1 LNHDA, CDR2 SQIVND (reference sequence). V dropped 5 bases and J dropped 5 bases, with 12 bases sitting between them. The CDR3 reads CASSGQGRTGELFF. The CDR3 nucleotides are TGTGCCAGTAGTGGGCAGGGGCGAACCGGGGAGCTGTTTTTT.

The CDR3 nucleotides are TGTGCCAGCAGTGGCCAGGGACTAGGCGGAGATACGCAGTATTTT. Translation: CASSGQGLGGDTQYF. The chain employs TRBV6-5 and TRBJ2-3; TRBD2 matches 8 bases. After removal of 5 bases from V and 5 bases from J, the junction contained 9 bases not matched to a gene. This CDR3 region has 15 residues. Germline-derived CDR1 and CDR2 are MNHEY and SVGAGI.

In nucleotides, the CDR3 is TGTGCCAGCAGCTTAAATTTACGGATTAGGAGCTCCTACGAGCAGTACTTC. Its protein is CASSLNLRIRSSYEQYF. The V and J genes are TRBV7-8 and TRBJ2-7; D unresolved. Germline loops: CDR1 SGHVS, CDR2 FQNEAQ. The CDR3 covers 17 residues. V lost 2 bases and J lost 0, with 17 bases in between.

J is TRBJ1-4 and V is TRBV15; D not certain. The V and J ends lost 6 bases and 4 bases respectively, with 9 bases between them. The CDR3 covers 13 residues. Looked up from germline, CDR1 is LNHNV and CDR2 is YYDKDF (reference sequence). CDR3 bases: TGTGCCACCAGTTGGGTCGTTAATGAAAAACTGTTTTTT. This gives the protein CATSWVVNEKLFF.

This sequence joins TRBV6-5 and TRBJ1-6, with D uncertain. The germline V gene has CDR1 MNHEY and CDR2 SVGAGI. The CDR3 is made up of 13 amino acids. V dropped 10 bases and J dropped 6 bases, with 13 bases sitting between them. CDR3 DNA: TGTGCCACAAAGGGTTCGGGTAATTCACCCCTCCACTTT. Its translation: CATKGSGNSPLHF.

This chain uses TRBV2 with TRBJ1-4; D remains unclear. This CDR3 comprises 15 residues. Trimming took 4 bases from V and 0 from J, leaving 9 bases between them. Per the germline V gene, CDR1 is SNHLY and CDR2 is FYNNEI. The CDR3 spells CASSGLGTTNEKLFF. CDR3 nucleotides: TGTGCCAGCAGTGGTCTGGGGACAACTAATGAAAAACTGTTTTTT. The entire variable domain, with the rest obtained from reference TRBV2 and TRBJ1-4, is as follows: EPEVTQTPSHQVTQMGQEVILRCVPISNHLYFYWYRQILGQKVEFLVSFYNNEISEKSEIFDDQFSVERPDGSNFTLKIRSTKLEDSAMYFCASSGLGTTNEKLFFGSGTQLSVL.

The chain carries TRBV6-1 and TRBJ1-6; perhaps TRBD1 as D (5 bases). Trimming stripped 4 bases from V and 7 bases from J, with 11 bases between. CDR1 is MNHNS and CDR2 is SASEGT in the germline V gene. This CDR3 has 14 amino acids. As DNA, the CDR3 is TGTGCCAGCAGTGCTAAGGGACTCAATTCACCCCTCCACTTT. It translates to CASSAKGLNSPLHF.

The chain carries TRBV7-2 and TRBJ1-2, with D maybe TRBD1 (5 bases). The CDR3 runs to 15 residues. Trimming took off 5 bases at V and 1 base at J, with 14 bases between the two ends. The germline CDR1 and CDR2 sequences are SGHTA and FQGNSA. Here the CDR3 reads CASSQGGTHNYGYTF. The CDR3 DNA follows: TGTGCCAGCAGCCAGGGAGGGACCCATAACTATGGCTACACCTTC.

The rearrangement links TRBV18 to TRBJ1-2; no clear D. V lost 2 bases, J lost 3 bases, and 16 bases lay in between. The CDR3 sequence is 16 residues long. From germline, CDR1 is KGHSH and CDR2 LQKENI. The CDR3 nucleotides read TGTGCCAGCTCACCAAGGATAATTCCTGGGGACTATGGCTACACCTTC. Encoded protein: CASSPRIIPGDYGYTF. The complete variable domain, with remaining parts taken from reference TRBV18 and TRBJ1-2, reads NAGVMQNPRHLVRRRGQEARLRCSPMKGHSHVYWYRQLPEEGLKFMVYLQKENIIDESGMPKERFSAEFPKEGPSILRIQQVVRGDSAAYFCASSPRIIPGDYGYTFGSGTRLTVV.

The genes are TRBV10-3 and TRBJ1-1, with D unclear. Trimming took off 7 bases at V and 0 bases at J, with 9 bases between the two ends. Germline assignment: CDR1 ENHRY and CDR2 SYGVKD. CDR3 size: 13 residues. The CDR3 loop is CAITKDLNTEAFF. CDR3 in DNA: TGTGCCATCACCAAGGACTTGAACACTGAAGCTTTCTTT.

This clone showed up just once. V and J are TRBV2 and TRBJ2-7; tentative D call: TRBD2 (6 bases). Germline values: CDR1 SNHLY, CDR2 FYNNEI. V was clipped by 7 bases and J by 6 bases, with 16 bases between them. CDR3 size: 13 residues. Written as DNA, the CDR3 is TGTGCCAGCATGAACCAGGCAGCGGGCGAGCAGTACTTC. Its protein product is CASMNQAAGEQYF.

The chain carries TRBV5-1 and TRBJ2-3, with 7 positions matching TRBD1. Germline values: CDR1 SGHRS, CDR2 YFSETQ. The CDR3 has 15 residues. V was pared by 4 bases and J by 2 bases, with 7 bases of the junction left unmatched. This CDR3 is CASSRSGTVTDTQYF. CDR3 nucleotide sequence: TGCGCCAGCAGCCGGAGTGGGACAGTCACAGATACGCAGTATTTT.

The chain employs TRBV6-5 and TRBJ2-3; TRBD2 matches 9 bases. The germline CDR1 and CDR2 sequences are MNHEY and SVGAGI. Trimming at V came to 8 bases and at J to 3 bases, leaving 9 bases not matched to a gene. The CDR3 runs to 15 residues. This chain's CDR3 is CASYRAGGPTDTQYF. The CDR3 nucleotides are TGTGCCAGCTATCGGGCGGGAGGGCCAACAGATACGCAGTATTTT.